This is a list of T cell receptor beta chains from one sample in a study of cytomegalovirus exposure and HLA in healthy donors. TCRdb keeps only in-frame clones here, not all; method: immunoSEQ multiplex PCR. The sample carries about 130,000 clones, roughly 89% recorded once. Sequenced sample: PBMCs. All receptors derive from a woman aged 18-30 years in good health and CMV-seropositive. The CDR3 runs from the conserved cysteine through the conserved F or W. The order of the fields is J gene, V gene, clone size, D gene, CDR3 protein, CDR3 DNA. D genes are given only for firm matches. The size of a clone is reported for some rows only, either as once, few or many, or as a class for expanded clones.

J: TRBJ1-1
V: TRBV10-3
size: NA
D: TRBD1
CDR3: CAISETQGGTEAFF
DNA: TGTGCCATCAGTGAGACCCAGGGGGGCACTGAAGCTTTCTTT

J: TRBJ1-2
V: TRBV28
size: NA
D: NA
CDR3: CASSSWGVGGYTF
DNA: TGTGCCAGCAGTTCTTGGGGAGTTGGAGGCTACACCTTC

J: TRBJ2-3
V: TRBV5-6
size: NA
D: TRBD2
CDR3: CASSLIVGPSGETDTQYF
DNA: TGTGCCAGCAGCTTGATCGTCGGGCCTAGCGGGGAAACAGATACGCAGTATTTT

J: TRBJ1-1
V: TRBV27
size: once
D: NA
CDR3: CASSLGAGTEAFF
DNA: TGTGCCAGCAGTTTGGGGGCAGGGACTGAAGCTTTCTTT

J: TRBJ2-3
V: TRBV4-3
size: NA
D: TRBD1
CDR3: CASSRDRGTDTQYF
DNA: TGCGCCAGCAGCCGGGACAGGGGCACAGATACGCAGTATTTT

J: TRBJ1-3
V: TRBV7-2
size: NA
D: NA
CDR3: CASKNGRAGNTIYF
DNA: TGTGCCAGCAAGAATGGGCGGGCTGGAAACACCATATATTTT

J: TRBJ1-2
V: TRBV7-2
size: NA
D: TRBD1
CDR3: CASSLSTGNYGYTF
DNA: TGTGCCAGCAGTTTATCGACAGGGAACTATGGCTACACCTTC

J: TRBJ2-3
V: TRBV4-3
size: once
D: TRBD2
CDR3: CASSQDSGRGTDTQYF
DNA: TGCGCCAGCAGCCAAGATTCGGGGAGGGGCACAGATACGCAGTATTTT

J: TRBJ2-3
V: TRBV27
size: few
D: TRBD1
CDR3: CASSWTGRTDTQYF
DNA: TGTGCCAGCAGTTGGACAGGACGCACAGATACGCAGTATTTT

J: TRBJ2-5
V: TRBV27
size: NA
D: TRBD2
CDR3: CASTMFGTSGGRETQYF
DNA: TGTGCCAGCACCATGTTCGGGACTAGCGGGGGTAGGGAGACCCAGTACTTC

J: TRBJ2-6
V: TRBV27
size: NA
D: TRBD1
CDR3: CASTKYSGTGGTGANVLTF
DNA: TGTGCCAGCACGAAATATTCCGGGACAGGGGGCACTGGGGCCAACGTCCTGACTTTC

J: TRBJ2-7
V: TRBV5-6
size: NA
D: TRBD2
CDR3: CASSRGLAGDTYEQYF
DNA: TGTGCCAGCAGCAGGGGACTAGCGGGGGATACCTACGAGCAGTACTTC

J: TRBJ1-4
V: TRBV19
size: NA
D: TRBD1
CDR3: CASSIGTGGEKLFF
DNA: TGTGCCAGTAGTATCGGGACAGGGGGTGAAAAACTGTTTTTT

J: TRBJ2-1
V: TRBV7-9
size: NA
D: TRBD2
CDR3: CASGGTSGGIQNEQFF
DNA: TGTGCCAGCGGTGGGACTAGCGGGGGGATACAGAATGAGCAGTTCTTC

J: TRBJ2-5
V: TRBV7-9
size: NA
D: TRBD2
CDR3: CASSAIQRGGLQETQYF
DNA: TGTGCCAGCAGCGCGATCCAGCGGGGGGGCCTTCAAGAGACCCAGTACTTC

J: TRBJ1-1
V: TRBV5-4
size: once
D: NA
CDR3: CASSLGARGADLYTEAFF
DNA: TGTGCCAGCAGCTTGGGTGCCAGGGGCGCCGACCTCTACACTGAAGCTTTCTTT

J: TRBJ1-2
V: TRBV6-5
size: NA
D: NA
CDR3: CASSYSPGRSYSYTF
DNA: TGTGCCAGCAGTTACTCTCCAGGGAGGTCCTATAGCTACACCTTC

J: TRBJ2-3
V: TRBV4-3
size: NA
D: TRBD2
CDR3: CASSQDISGGPSTDTQYF
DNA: TGCGCCAGCAGCCAAGATATTAGCGGGGGGCCTAGCACAGATACGCAGTATTTT

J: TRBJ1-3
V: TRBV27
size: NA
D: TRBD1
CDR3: CASSLGQAGNTIYF
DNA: TGTGCCAGCAGTTTAGGACAGGCTGGAAACACCATATATTTT

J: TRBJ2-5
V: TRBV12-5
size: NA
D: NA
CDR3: CASGLGQIQETQYF
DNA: TGTGCTAGTGGCCTCGGACAGATCCAAGAGACCCAGTACTTC

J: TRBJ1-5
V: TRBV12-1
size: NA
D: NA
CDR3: CASSSPGTDNQPQHF
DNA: TGTGCCAGCAGCTCCCCAGGGACAGATAATCAGCCCCAGCATTTT

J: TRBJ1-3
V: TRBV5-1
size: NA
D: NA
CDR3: CASSLVMGGRFGNTIYF
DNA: TGCGCCAGCAGCTTGGTTATGGGGGGACGATTTGGAAACACCATATATTTT

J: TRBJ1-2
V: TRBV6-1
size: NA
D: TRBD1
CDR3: CASSLGQVYGYTF
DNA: TGTGCCAGCAGTTTGGGACAGGTCTATGGCTACACCTTC

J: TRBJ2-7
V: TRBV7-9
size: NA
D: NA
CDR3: CASSLPQATIYEQYF
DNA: TGTGCCAGCAGCTTACCGCAGGCGACGATCTACGAGCAGTACTTC

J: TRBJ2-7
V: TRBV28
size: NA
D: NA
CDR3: CASSSYLLGASYEQYF
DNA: TGTGCCAGCAGTTCCTATCTCCTTGGGGCTTCCTACGAGCAGTACTTC

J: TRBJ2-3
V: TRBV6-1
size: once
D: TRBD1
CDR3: CASSKQGAGDTQYF
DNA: TGTGCCAGCAGTAAACAGGGGGCCGGAGATACGCAGTATTTT

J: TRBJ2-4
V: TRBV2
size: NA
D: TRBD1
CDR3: CASSERTGGNIQYF
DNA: TGTGCCAGCAGTGAACGGACAGGGGGGAACATTCAGTACTTC

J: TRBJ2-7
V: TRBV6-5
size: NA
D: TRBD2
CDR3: CASSIREEGYEQYF
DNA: TGTGCCAGCAGTATCCGGGAGGAGGGTTACGAGCAGTACTTC

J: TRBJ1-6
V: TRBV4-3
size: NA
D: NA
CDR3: CASSQDIYSPLHF
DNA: TGCGCCAGCAGCCAAGATATCTACTCACCCCTCCACTTT

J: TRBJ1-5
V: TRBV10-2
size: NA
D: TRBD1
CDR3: CASSGQGGQPQHF
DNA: TGCGCCAGCAGTGGACAGGGGGGTCAGCCCCAGCATTTT

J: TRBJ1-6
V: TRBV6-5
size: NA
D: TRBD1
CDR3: CASSGQHNSPLHF
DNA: TGTGCCAGCTCGGGACAGCATAATTCACCCCTCCACTTT

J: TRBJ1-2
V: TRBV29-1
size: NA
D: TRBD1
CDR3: CSVTHQQGAGGYTF
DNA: TGCAGCGTTACCCACCAACAGGGGGCAGGTGGCTACACCTTC

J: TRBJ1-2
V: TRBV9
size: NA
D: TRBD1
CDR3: CASSVEMQGEGYTF
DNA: TGTGCCAGCAGCGTAGAAATGCAGGGGGAAGGCTACACCTTC

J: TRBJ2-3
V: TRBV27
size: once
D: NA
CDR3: CASSLWQNTDTQYF
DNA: TGTGCCAGCAGTTTATGGCAAAACACAGATACGCAGTATTTT